Reported below is one T cell receptor beta chain. Its antigen is currently unknown. Primers: 60 Vbeta forward and 13 Jbeta reverse. TCRdb keeps only in-frame clones here, not all; method: immunoSEQ multiplex PCR. The sample totals roughly 78,000 clones. These data belong to a study of cytomegalovirus exposure and HLA in healthy donors. General study points: Later on, an analysis found that several of the most significant clusters appeared to be linked to common viral pathogens, which included parvovirus B19.

This TCR was recovered from a man aged 40-49 years in good health and CMV-seronegative. Source material: PBMCs.

In DNA, the CDR3 is TGTGCCATCAAAGCAGGGGATGGAAACACCATATATTTT. Translating gives CAIKAGDGNTIYF. This chain links TRBV10-3 with TRBJ1-3; possible D gene TRBD1, 6 bases. Trimming stripped 7 bases from V and 3 bases from J, with 10 bases between. The germline gives CDR1 ENHRY, CDR2 SYGVKD. This CDR3 comprises 13 residues.